This TCR beta chain was recovered during a study of shared clonotypes between healthy human individuals. V gave up 0 bases and J gave up 1 base; unmatched junction bases: 10. The CDR3 runs to 20 residues. From germline, CDR1 is MGHRA and CDR2 YSYEKL. Donors had no recently reported acute infections or vaccinations and were HIV-negative. Naive CD4+ cells were CD45RA-selected; the remaining cells were memory. Points from the study as a whole: Incomplete sequencing of sorted subsets was indicated by rarefaction despite large depth.

A note on this clone: Its antigen is as yet unknown.

Assay: immunoSEQ multiplex PCR; the TCRdb copy retains only in-frame clones and omits some. The sample contains millions of clones, 85% to 95% of which appear only once. The source of this sequence is a man between 18 and 35 years old in good health. Some clones in this sample may be carry-over from other donors' samples. The source material was naive CD4+ T cells from PBMCs. Specified subset: CD45RA+ positively selected. The V call is TRBV4-1, the J call TRBJ2-2; 11 positions match TRBD2. CDR3 DNA sequence: TGCGCCAGCAGCCAAGAGGGCCCACTAACTAGCGGGGGGAACACCGGGGAGCTGTTTTTT. This translates into CASSQEGPLTSGGNTGELFF.